The 29 T cell receptor beta chains listed next were all sequenced from one sample in a study of cytomegalovirus exposure and HLA in healthy donors. Primers included in the PCR were 60 Vbeta and 13 Jbeta primers. Profiled with immunoSEQ multiplex PCR; TCRdb holds only in-frame clones, not every one. The table lists under 200,000 clones, about 71% of them singletons. Sequencing was performed on PBMCs. Receptors originate from a woman aged 35 to 49 in good health and CMV-seropositive.

This chain connects TRBV9 to TRBJ2-3; tentatively, D is TRBD2 (6 bases). Germline CDR1 SGDLS, CDR2 YYNGEE. The CDR3 is 14 residues long. Trimming cost V 5 bases and J 3 bases, with 13 bases left between them. The CDR3 nucleotides read TGTGCCAGCAGAGAAGGACTATTGACAGATACGCAGTATTTT. This codes for CASREGLLTDTQYF.

The gene calls are TRBV5-8 and TRBJ1-1; 7 bases align to TRBD1. V shed 4 bases and J 1 base; nucleotides not matched to a gene: 4. The CDR3 is 14 amino acids. Germline V gene lookup returns CDR1 SGHTS and CDR2 YDEGEE. CDR3 nucleotides: TGTGCCAGCAGCGGGGGACAGAAGAACACTGAAGCTTTCTTT. This sequence encodes CASSGGQKNTEAFF.

This clone was picked up a small number of times. The chain couples TRBV28 to TRBJ1-2; 9 bases are shared with TRBD1. The trim removed 8 bases at V and 8 bases at J, leaving 12 bases unmatched. In germline, CDR1 is MDHEN, CDR2 SYDVKM. This CDR3 is built from 14 residues. The chain's CDR3 is CASGGQGRAGGYTF. DNA of the CDR3: TGTGCCAGCGGTGGACAGGGGCGCGCGGGGGGCTACACCTTC.

About this clone itself: In the same sample, other DNA sequences code for this CDR3. J is TRBJ2-1 and V is TRBV7-2, with TRBD2 matching 7 bases. CDR3 length: 15 residues. Germline V CDR1 and CDR2: SGHTA, FQGNSA. J lost 0 bases, V lost 6 bases, and 5 bases had no gene match. Written as DNA, the CDR3 is TGTGCCAGCAGACCTAGCGGAAGCTCCTACAATGAGCAGTTCTTC. This encodes CASRPSGSSYNEQFF.

The genes are TRBV2 and TRBJ1-1, with a possible D match to TRBD1 (5 bases). The CDR3 consists of 12 residues. Germline values: CDR1 SNHLY, CDR2 FYNNEI. Trimming removed 7 bases from V and 10 bases from J, with 16 bases in between. The CDR3 loop is CASNAGPVGAFF. CDR3 coding DNA: TGTGCCAGCAACGCAGGGCCAGTCGGAGCTTTCTTT.

As regards this clone: Sequence at one end of the junction differs from germline and may be a read error. The CDR3 sequence is CASSLQRDTYSNQPQNF. The DNA of the CDR3 is TGCGCCAGCAGCTTGCAGAGGGACACCTATAGCAATCAGCCCCAGAATTTT. The chain carries TRBV5-1 and TRBJ1-5, with TRBD1 as a possible D gene (6 bases). The CDR3 has 17 amino acids. The germline gives CDR1 SGHRS, CDR2 YFSETQ. The full variable domain, its missing parts supplied by reference TRBV5-1 and TRBJ1-5, is KAGVTQTPRYLIKTRGQQVTLSCSPISGHRSVSWYQQTPGQGLQFLFEYFSETQRNKGNFPGRFSGRQFSNSRSEMNVSTLELGDSALYLCASSLQRDTYSNQPQNFGDGTRLSIL.

The CDR3 DNA is TGTGCCAGCAGCCATTTAGGCGACAATACGCAGTATTTT. Its translation: CASSHLGDNTQYF. This chain joins TRBV14 and TRBJ2-3, with D unclear. Trimming took 3 bases from V and 7 from J, leaving 11 bases between them. The germline V gene encodes CDR1 SGHDN and CDR2 FVKESK. The CDR3 consists of 13 residues.

With regard to this clone: This same CDR3 is encoded by further DNA sequences in the sample. The genes are TRBV6-1 and TRBJ2-1; D perhaps matches TRBD1 (5 bases). The CDR3 totals 12 residues. The V gene's germline CDR1 is MNHNS and CDR2 SASEGT. V lost 6 bases and J 4 bases, leaving 7 bases between the germline ends. CDR3: CASSQGYNEQFF. The CDR3 DNA follows: TGTGCCAGCAGCCAGGGTTACAATGAGCAGTTCTTC.

V and J are TRBV19 and TRBJ2-7; 8 bases align to TRBD2. This CDR3 region has 15 residues. Germline V gene data show CDR1 as LNHDA and CDR2 as SQIVND (reference sequence). The trim removed 5 bases at V and 1 base at J, leaving 7 bases unmatched. The CDR3 sequence: CASSSLAGSSYEQYF. DNA for the CDR3: TGTGCCAGTAGTTCATTAGCGGGATCGTCCTACGAGCAGTACTTC. Complete variable domain (other parts from reference TRBV19 and TRBJ2-7): DGGITQSPKYLFRKEGQNVTLSCEQNLNHDAMYWYRQDPGQGLRLIYYSQIVNDFQKGDIAEGYSVSREKKESFPLTVTSAQKNPTAFYLCASSSLAGSSYEQYFGPGTRLTVT.

This clone was detected only a few times. The V call is TRBV7-9, the J call TRBJ1-1; D might be TRBD1 (5 bases). This CDR3 comprises 14 residues. Between the trimmed V and J ends, which lost 1 base and 6 bases, there was a span of 12 bases. The germline V gene has CDR1 SEHNR and CDR2 FQNEAQ (reference sequence). CDR3: CASSLGLQAPEAFF. CDR3 bases: TGTGCCAGCAGCTTAGGGCTACAGGCCCCTGAAGCTTTCTTT.

There are a few counts of this clone. The chain combines TRBV2 with TRBJ1-6; D may be TRBD1 (5 bases). The V gene's germline CDR1 is SNHLY and CDR2 FYNNEI. V was trimmed by 4 bases and J by 5 bases, leaving 15 bases between them. This CDR3 comprises 16 residues. CDR3 loop: CASSGASGLNNSPLHF. In DNA, the CDR3 is TGTGCCAGCAGTGGAGCCTCGGGACTGAATAATTCACCCCTCCACTTT.

This chain joins TRBV10-3 and TRBJ1-3; D gene uncertain. The CDR3 is 15 residues long. Trimming took off 0 bases at V and 0 bases at J, with 6 bases between the two ends. The germline V gene encodes CDR1 ENHRY and CDR2 SYGVKD. CDR3 in amino acids: CAISESRHSGNTIYF. The CDR3 nucleotides are TGTGCCATCAGTGAGTCGAGGCACTCTGGAAACACCATATATTTT.

The rearrangement joins TRBV7-2 to TRBJ2-7, with D possibly matching TRBD1 (5 bases). The CDR3 is made up of 11 amino acids. V shed 5 bases and J shed 5 bases, with 7 bases lying between them. CDR1 and CDR2 (germline): SGHTA, FQGNSA. Here the CDR3 DNA reads TGTGCCAGCAGCCCCAGGGACGAGCAGTACTTC. It is translated as CASSPRDEQYF.

The chain couples TRBV29-1 to TRBJ2-5, with 7 bases identical to TRBD1. The end of the DNA is better explained by TRBJ2-7, so the J call may be wrong. The CDR3 is 12 residues long. CDR1 is SQVTM and CDR2 is ANQGSEA in the germline V gene. The CDR3 bases are TGCAGCGTTGACAGGGGGACGAGCGAGCAGTACTTC. It yields the protein CSVDRGTSEQYF.

V usage is TRBV7-2 and J usage is TRBJ1-4, with D maybe TRBD1 (5 bases). The CDR3 is made up of 17 amino acids. The germline V gene has CDR1 SGHTA and CDR2 FQGNSA. V lost 3 bases, J lost 0 bases, and 14 bases lay in between. CDR3 sequence (DNA): TGTGCCAGCAGCTTGAATCCCCGGGGGGCAACTAATGAAAAACTGTTTTTT. Translation gives CASSLNPRGATNEKLFF. The entire variable domain, with the rest obtained from reference TRBV7-2 and TRBJ1-4, is as follows: GAGVSQSPSNKVTEKGKDVELRCDPISGHTALYWYRQSLGQGLEFLIYFQGNSAPDKSGLPSDRFSAERTGGSVSTLTIQRTQQEDSAVYLCASSLNPRGATNEKLFFGSGTQLSVL.

This chain connects TRBV7-2 to TRBJ2-1; 8 positions agree with TRBD2. This CDR3 has 14 amino acids. Unmatched junction bases numbered 1, after V lost 0 bases and J lost 6 bases. Germline assignment: CDR1 SGHTA and CDR2 FQGNSA. For the CDR3, the DNA is TGTGCCAGCAGCTTAGCCCGGGGGGGCAATGAGCAGTTCTTC. Protein sequence: CASSLARGGNEQFF. The variable domain in full, completed from reference TRBV7-2 and TRBJ2-1, reads GAGVSQSPSNKVTEKGKDVELRCDPISGHTALYWYRQSLGQGLEFLIYFQGNSAPDKSGLPSDRFSAERTGGSVSTLTIQRTQQEDSAVYLCASSLARGGNEQFFGPGTRLTVL.

V is TRBV7-9 and J is TRBJ2-4, with D tentatively TRBD1 (6 bases). The CDR3 extends over 15 amino acids. V was trimmed by 5 bases and J by 0 bases, leaving 11 bases between them. Germline CDR1 is SEHNR and CDR2 is FQNEAQ (reference sequence). This CDR3 is CASSPEDRAKNIQYF. The CDR3 nucleotides read TGTGCCAGCAGCCCCGAGGACAGAGCCAAAAACATTCAGTACTTC.

V gene TRBV4-1 combines with J gene TRBJ2-7, with a weak D call TRBD1 (6 bases). The ends were cut back, 1 base at V and 3 bases at J, with 13 bases in the middle. This CDR3 spans 15 amino acids. The germline gives CDR1 MGHRA, CDR2 YSYEKL. The CDR3 reads CASSQVVQGYYEQYF. CDR3 coding DNA: TGCGCCAGCAGCCAAGTTGTACAGGGTTACTACGAGCAGTACTTC.

This chain links TRBV7-2 with TRBJ2-1, with TRBD2 matching 7 bases. After removal of 1 base from V and 3 bases from J, the junction contained 9 bases not matched to a gene. There are 17 residues in the CDR3. The germline V gene encodes CDR1 SGHTA and CDR2 FQGNSA. The CDR3 nucleotides read TGTGCCAGCAGCTTAGAGGGCCAGCGGGGAGGCTACAATGAGCAGTTCTTC. Translation: CASSLEGQRGGYNEQFF.

The V gene is TRBV18, the J gene TRBJ2-5; 10 positions match TRBD2. Germline V gene data show CDR1 as KGHSH and CDR2 as LQKENI. The V and J ends lost 3 bases and 6 bases, in that order; junction bases with no gene match: 7. The CDR3 contains 15 residues. In nucleotides, the CDR3 is TGTGCCAGCTCACCGATTCTAGCGGGGGAAAAGACCCAGTACTTC. It translates to CASSPILAGEKTQYF.

The V call is TRBV11-2, the J call TRBJ2-5; D is possibly TRBD2 (5 bases). CDR1 and CDR2 (germline): SGHAT, FQNNGV. Deletions cut 3 bases from V and 3 bases from J, with 8 bases between. The CDR3 has 13 residues. The DNA for the CDR3 is TGTGCCAGCAGCTTTTTCGGGAAAGAGACCCAGTACTTC. Encoded protein: CASSFFGKETQYF.

This clone was seen more than once but under ten times. The rearrangement joins TRBV19 to TRBJ1-5, with unresolved D. Germline V gene sequence: CDR1 LNHDA, CDR2 SQIVND (reference sequence). V lost 6 bases and J lost 6, with 12 bases in between. The CDR3 runs to 13 residues. The CDR3 nucleotides are TGTGCCAGTAGGTTCCAGCTAGGTCAGCCCCAGCATTTT. Its translation: CASRFQLGQPQHF.

A single count supports this clone. The rearrangement joins TRBV29-1 to TRBJ2-3; D may be TRBD1 (6 bases). There are 15 residues in the CDR3. Trimming took off 4 bases at V and 4 bases at J, with 18 bases between the two ends. CDR1 is SQVTM, CDR2 ANQGSEA, per germline. The CDR3 is CSVASVQGPSDTQYF. CDR3 nucleotides: TGCAGCGTTGCGTCGGTACAGGGTCCCTCAGATACGCAGTATTTT.

Details on this clone: In the same sample, other DNA sequences code for this CDR3. This chain joins TRBV5-1 and TRBJ1-6; no definite D call. CDR1 is SGHRS, CDR2 YFSETQ, per germline. There are 14 residues in the CDR3. Trimming took off 0 bases at V and 8 bases at J, with 9 bases between the two ends. The chain's CDR3 is CASSLASGDSPLHF. CDR3 nucleotide sequence: TGCGCCAGCAGCTTGGCGAGTGGAGATTCACCCCTCCACTTT.

This clone has a handful of counts. The chain links TRBV7-2 to TRBJ2-3; D perhaps matches TRBD1 (5 bases). This CDR3 has 16 amino acids. Germline-derived CDR1 and CDR2 are SGHTA and FQGNSA. V was pared by 0 bases and J by 6 bases, with 16 bases between. The CDR3, as DNA: TGTGCCAGCAGCTTAGCGCTGATAGGGGCCGGGGATACGCAGTATTTT. Translated, it gives CASSLALIGAGDTQYF.

The chain has TRBV4-2 and TRBJ2-1, with 11 nucleotides matching TRBD2. V was pared by 0 bases and J by 5 bases, with 3 bases of the junction left unmatched. CDR3 length: 16 residues. Germline V CDR1 and CDR2: LGHNA, YNFKEQ. The DNA of the CDR3 is TGTGCCAGCAGCCAAGACGGGACTAGCGGTCACAATGAGCAGTTCTTC. It specifies CASSQDGTSGHNEQFF.

CDR3 sequence reads: CASSQDRGQGHWETQYF. CDR3 sequence (DNA): TGCGCCAGCAGCCAAGATCGGGGACAGGGGCATTGGGAGACCCAGTACTTC. The chain carries TRBV4-3 and TRBJ2-5; 10 positions agree with TRBD1. This CDR3 contains 17 residues. CDR1 and CDR2 from the germline V gene are LGHNA and YSLEER. V lost 0 bases and J lost 5; bases outside the gene matches: 9.

This CDR3 reads CASSFDRGPYGYTF. CDR3 nucleotide sequence: TGTGCCAGCAGCTTCGACAGGGGGCCTTATGGCTACACCTTC. The chain has TRBV7-2 and TRBJ1-2; TRBD1 agrees at 10 bases. The CDR3 consists of 14 residues. J was trimmed by 5 bases and V by 3 bases; bases with no gene match: 3. In germline, CDR1 is SGHTA, CDR2 FQGNSA. The full variable domain, its missing parts supplied by reference TRBV7-2 and TRBJ1-2, is GAGVSQSPSNKVTEKGKDVELRCDPISGHTALYWYRQSLGQGLEFLIYFQGNSAPDKSGLPSDRFSAERTGGSVSTLTIQRTQQEDSAVYLCASSFDRGPYGYTFGSGTRLTVV.

This clone was observed once. The genes are TRBV5-6 and TRBJ1-2, with 11 bases that match TRBD1. The CDR3 covers 14 residues. V shed 4 bases, J shed 8 bases, and the junction held 7 bases outside the gene matches. Germline V gene lookup returns CDR1 SGHDT and CDR2 YYEEEE. Here the CDR3 DNA reads TGTGCCAGCAGCCCAGGACAGGGGGCAAGAGGCTACACCTTC. It is translated as CASSPGQGARGYTF.